The 15 T cell receptor beta chains presented below share a single source sample, sequenced in a study of neurological immune-mediated disorders. From the 5' RACE reads, TCRdb called clonotypes with MiXCR, one entry per CDR3 protein. The repertoire holds 100,000 to 150,000 distinct CDR3 sequences, with more than 2.5% as singletons. Sequenced: PBMCs. All receptors come from a young woman with multiple sclerosis.

This clonotype was counted many times. The genes are TRBV20-1 and TRBJ2-7; D is perhaps TRBD1 or TRBD2 (5 bases each). Germline V gene sequence: CDR1 DFQATT, CDR2 SNEGSKA (reference sequence). There are 13 residues in the CDR3. Trimming removed 8 bases from V and 1 base from J, with 15 bases in between. CDR3 amino acids: CSTGTLNSYEQYF. In DNA, the CDR3 is TGCAGTACCGGGACGTTGAATTCCTACGAGCAGTACTTC.

This clonotype was seen repeatedly, ten times or more. This chain connects TRBV29-1 to TRBJ2-7, with 8 bases aligning to TRBD2. The CDR3 runs to 11 residues. Germline-derived CDR1 and CDR2 are SQVTM and ANQGSEA. Trimming removed 5 bases from V and 3 bases from J; junction bases left unmatched: 0. The CDR3 loop reads CSVSGSYEQYF. CDR3 bases: TGCAGCGTTAGCGGGAGCTACGAGCAGTACTTC.

This clonotype was recorded many times. The CDR3 nucleotides read TGTGCCAGCAGCGTAGGTGGTAGCGGTCCCTACGAGCAGTACTTC. Translating gives CASSVGGSGPYEQYF. The rearrangement links TRBV9 to TRBJ2-7, with TRBD2 as a possible D gene (6 bases). Trimming cost V 0 bases and J 2 bases, with 12 bases left between them. Germline values: CDR1 SGDLS, CDR2 YYNGEE. The CDR3 contains 15 residues. Using reference TRBV9 and TRBJ2-7 for the parts outside the CDR3, the full variable domain is DSGVTQTPKHLITATGQRVTLRCSPRSGDLSVYWYQQSLDQGLQFLIQYYNGEERAKGNILERFSAQQFPDLHSELNLSSLELGDSALYFCASSVGGSGPYEQYFGPGTRLTVT.

This clonotype has at least ten counts. This rearrangement joins TRBV7-9 to TRBJ2-1, with TRBD1 identical over 9 bases. The V gene's germline CDR1 is SEHNR and CDR2 FQNEAQ (reference sequence). The CDR3 totals 13 residues. The J segment lost 7 bases and the V segment lost 6 bases, leaving 4 bases of the junction unmatched. The CDR3 region is CASRGTGLNEQFF. CDR3 sequence (DNA): TGTGCCAGCAGGGGGACAGGGTTGAATGAGCAGTTCTTC.

The chain uses TRBV7-9 and TRBJ1-1, with 7 bases identical to TRBD1. The V gene's germline CDR1 is SEHNR and CDR2 FQNEAQ (reference sequence). The CDR3 extends over 15 amino acids. Trimming cost V 2 bases and J 6 bases; bases outside gene matches: 9. CDR3 protein: CASSLRQGGRPEAFF. CDR3 DNA: TGTGCCAGCAGCTTACGGCAGGGGGGGAGACCTGAAGCTTTCTTT.

This clonotype was counted many times. The J gene is TRBJ2-1, the V gene TRBV14; TRBD2 aligns across 13 bases. Germline values: CDR1 SGHDN, CDR2 FVKESK. The V segment lost 6 bases and the J segment 4 bases; nucleotides outside the gene matches: 6. This CDR3 is 16 amino acids long. Here the CDR3 reads CASSLTSGGLYNEQFF. Here the CDR3 DNA reads TGTGCCAGCAGTCTGACTAGCGGGGGGCTTTACAATGAGCAGTTCTTC.

This clonotype was observed at least ten times. The chain uses TRBV7-2 and TRBJ2-3; 12 nucleotides align to TRBD2. CDR1 and CDR2 from the germline V gene are SGHTA and FQGNSA. This CDR3 spans 15 amino acids. Trimming removed 5 bases from V and 4 bases from J; junction bases left unmatched: 4. The CDR3 loop reads CASSTTSGSSDTQYF. CDR3 DNA: TGTGCCAGCAGCACGACTAGCGGGAGCTCAGATACGCAGTATTTT.

This clonotype was detected ten times or more. In nucleotides, the CDR3 is TGCGCCAGCAGCTTATCTAGCGGGGTCATTTACACCGGGGAGCTGTTTTTT. Its protein is CASSLSSGVIYTGELFF. The rearrangement links TRBV5-1 to TRBJ2-2, with TRBD2 matching 9 bases. The V gene end was trimmed by 2 bases and the J gene end by 3 bases; junction bases not matched to a gene: 8. Germline CDR1 is SGHRS and CDR2 is YFSETQ. CDR3 length: 17 residues.

This clonotype was picked up many times. This chain joins TRBV9 and TRBJ2-3; TRBD2 matches at 8 bases. Trimming removed 4 bases from V and 5 bases from J; junction bases left unmatched: 9. Germline V lookup: CDR1 SGDLS, CDR2 YYNGEE. The CDR3 is 15 residues long. The CDR3: CASSFSLAGEDTQYF. CDR3 coding DNA: TGTGCCAGCAGCTTCTCCCTAGCGGGCGAAGATACGCAGTATTTT. Combining the CDR3 with reference TRBV9 and TRBJ2-3 gives the whole variable domain DSGVTQTPKHLITATGQRVTLRCSPRSGDLSVYWYQQSLDQGLQFLIQYYNGEERAKGNILERFSAQQFPDLHSELNLSSLELGDSALYFCASSFSLAGEDTQYFGPGTRLTVL.

This clonotype was counted many times. The chain combines TRBV9 with TRBJ2-7; 7 nucleotides agree with TRBD2. CDR3 length equals 15 residues. V was clipped by 0 bases and J by 0 bases; unmatched bases: 3. From germline, CDR1 is SGDLS and CDR2 YYNGEE. The CDR3 nucleotides are TGTGCCAGCAGCGTAGGCGGGGGACTCTCCTACGAGCAGTACTTC. This encodes CASSVGGGLSYEQYF.

This clonotype came up many times. V and J are TRBV12-3 or TRBV12-4 and TRBJ1-1; D is perhaps TRBD1 (5 bases). The CDR3 spans 13 residues. Trimming took 2 bases from V and 5 from J, leaving 9 bases between them. The CDR3 loop reads CASSLWGWTEAFF. Here the CDR3 DNA reads TGTGCCAGCAGTTTATGGGGGTGGACTGAAGCTTTCTTT.

This clonotype was recorded many times. V usage is TRBV5-6 and J usage is TRBJ2-7; perhaps TRBD1 as D (6 bases). Germline V lookup: CDR1 SGHDT, CDR2 YYEEEE. This CDR3 is 15 amino acids long. Trimming left V 0 bases short and J 2 bases short, with 12 bases between. Here the CDR3 DNA reads TGTGCCAGCAGCTTGGCCCAGGGGTTTGCCTACGAGCAGTACTTC. Translating gives CASSLAQGFAYEQYF.

This clonotype was observed many times. The chain has TRBV5-5 and TRBJ1-2; D call uncertain. V was clipped by 5 bases and J by 2 bases, with 10 bases between them. Germline CDR1 reads SGHKS; CDR2 reads YYEKEE (reference sequence). The CDR3 length is 13 residues. The CDR3: CASRKVGNYGYTF. The CDR3 region has the DNA TGTGCCAGCAGAAAGGTGGGAAACTATGGCTACACCTTC.

This clonotype was recorded at least ten times. This chain uses TRBV3-1 with TRBJ2-1, with D maybe TRBD2 (5 bases). V was trimmed by 0 bases and J by 0 bases, leaving 15 bases between them. The CDR3 sequence is 18 residues long. Looked up from germline, CDR1 is LGHDT and CDR2 is YNNKEL (reference sequence). The CDR3 protein is CASSQDIAGPGSYNEQFF. The CDR3 DNA reads TGTGCCAGCAGCCAAGATATCGCGGGCCCTGGCTCCTACAATGAGCAGTTCTTC.

This clonotype was detected many times. The chain recombines TRBV4-1 with TRBJ2-1; 9 positions match TRBD1. Germline V gives CDR1 MGHRA, CDR2 YSYEKL. The CDR3 is 14 residues long. V trimming: 1 base; J trimming: 10 bases; junction bases outside the gene matches: 5. The CDR3 DNA follows: TGCGCCAGCAGCCAAGTGGCAACAGGGGGCGAGCAGTTCTTC. Its protein is CASSQVATGGEQFF.